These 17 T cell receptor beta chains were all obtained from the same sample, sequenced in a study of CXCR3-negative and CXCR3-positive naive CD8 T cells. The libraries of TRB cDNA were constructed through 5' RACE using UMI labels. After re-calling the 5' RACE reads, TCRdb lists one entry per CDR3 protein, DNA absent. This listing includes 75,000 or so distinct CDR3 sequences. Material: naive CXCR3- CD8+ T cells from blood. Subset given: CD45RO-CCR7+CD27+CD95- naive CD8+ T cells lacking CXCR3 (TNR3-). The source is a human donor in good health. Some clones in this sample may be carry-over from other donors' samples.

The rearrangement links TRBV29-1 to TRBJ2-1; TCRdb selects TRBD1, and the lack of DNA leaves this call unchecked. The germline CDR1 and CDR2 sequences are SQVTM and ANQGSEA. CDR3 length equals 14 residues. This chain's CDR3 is CSAPRRAGYNEQFF.

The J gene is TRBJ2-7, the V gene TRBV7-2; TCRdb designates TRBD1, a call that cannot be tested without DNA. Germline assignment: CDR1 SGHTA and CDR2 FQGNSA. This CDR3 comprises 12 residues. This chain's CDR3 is CASSFDSYEQYF.

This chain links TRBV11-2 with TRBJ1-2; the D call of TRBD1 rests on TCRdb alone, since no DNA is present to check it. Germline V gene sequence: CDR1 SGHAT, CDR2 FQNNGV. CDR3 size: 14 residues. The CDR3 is CASSLSGQPYGYTF.

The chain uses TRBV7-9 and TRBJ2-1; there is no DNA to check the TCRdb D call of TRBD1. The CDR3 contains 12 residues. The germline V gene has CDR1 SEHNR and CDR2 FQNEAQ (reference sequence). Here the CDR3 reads CATGTGVHEQFF.

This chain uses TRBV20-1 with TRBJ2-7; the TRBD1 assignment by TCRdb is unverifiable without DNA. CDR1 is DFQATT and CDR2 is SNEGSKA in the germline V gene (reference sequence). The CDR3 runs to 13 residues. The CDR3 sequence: CSARGGSVDEQYF.

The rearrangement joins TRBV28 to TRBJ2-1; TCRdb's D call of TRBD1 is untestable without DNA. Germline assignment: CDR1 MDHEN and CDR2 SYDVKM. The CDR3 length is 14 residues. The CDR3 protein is CASSLPGTVREQFF.

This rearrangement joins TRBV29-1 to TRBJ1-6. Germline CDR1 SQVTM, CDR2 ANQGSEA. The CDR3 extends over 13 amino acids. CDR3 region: CSAEFGSGSPLHF.

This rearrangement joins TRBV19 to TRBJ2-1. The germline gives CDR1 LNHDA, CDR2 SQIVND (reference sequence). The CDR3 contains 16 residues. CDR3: CASRMTSGSSYNEQFF.

The CDR3: CASSLSDSSNQPQHF. The V gene is TRBV12-3 or TRBV12-4, the J gene TRBJ1-5. CDR3 size: 15 residues.

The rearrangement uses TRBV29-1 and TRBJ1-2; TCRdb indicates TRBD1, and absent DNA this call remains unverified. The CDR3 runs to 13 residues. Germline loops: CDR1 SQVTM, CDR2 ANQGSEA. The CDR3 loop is CSVFTGALYGYTF.

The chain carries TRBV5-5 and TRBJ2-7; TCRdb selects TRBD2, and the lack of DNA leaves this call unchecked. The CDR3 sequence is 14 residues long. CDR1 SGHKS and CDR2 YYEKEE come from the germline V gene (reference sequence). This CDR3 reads CASSPSRVFHEQYF.

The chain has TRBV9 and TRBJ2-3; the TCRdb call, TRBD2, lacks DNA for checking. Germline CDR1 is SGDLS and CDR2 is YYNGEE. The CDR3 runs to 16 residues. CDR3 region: CASSGLLDGVADTQYF.

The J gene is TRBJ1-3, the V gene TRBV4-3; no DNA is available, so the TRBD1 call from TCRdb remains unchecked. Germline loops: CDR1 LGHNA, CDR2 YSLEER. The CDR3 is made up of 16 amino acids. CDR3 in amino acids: CASSQDWGVSGNTIYF.

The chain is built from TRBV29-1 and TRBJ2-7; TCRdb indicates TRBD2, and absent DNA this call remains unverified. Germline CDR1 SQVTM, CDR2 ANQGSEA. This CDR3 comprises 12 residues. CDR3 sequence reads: CSVGLAEYEQYF.

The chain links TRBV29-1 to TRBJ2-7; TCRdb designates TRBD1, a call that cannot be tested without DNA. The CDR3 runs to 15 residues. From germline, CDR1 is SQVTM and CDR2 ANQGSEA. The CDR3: CSVEIPSPGGIEQYF.

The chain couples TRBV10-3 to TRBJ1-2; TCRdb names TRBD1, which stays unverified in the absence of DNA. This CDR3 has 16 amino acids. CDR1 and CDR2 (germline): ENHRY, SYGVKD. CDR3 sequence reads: CAIRPGTGVVVEGYTF.

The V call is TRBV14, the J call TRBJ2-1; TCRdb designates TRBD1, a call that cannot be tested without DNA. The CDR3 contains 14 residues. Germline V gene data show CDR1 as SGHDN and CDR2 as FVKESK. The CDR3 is CASSQGQGLNEQFF. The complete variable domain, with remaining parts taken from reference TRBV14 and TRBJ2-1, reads EAGVTQFPSHSVIEKGQTVTLRCDPISGHDNLYWYRRVMGKEIKFLLHFVKESKQDESGMPNNRFLAERTGGTYSTLKVQPAELEDSGVYFCASSQGQGLNEQFFGPGTRLTVL.